The 19 T cell receptor beta chains below come from one sample, sequenced in a study of T cell clonality in common variable immunodeficiency. Antigen specificity for these receptors is unknown. Generated by immunoSEQ multiplex PCR, the TCRdb table keeps only in-frame clones and is missing some. In total the sample includes about 28,000 clones, none of them seen once. Overall study findings and caveats: In common variable immunodeficiency, TCR beta chains reportedly carried fewer deletions and N-nucleotide insertions.

Sequencing was done on a sample of peripheral blood mononuclear cells. Receptor source: a human donor with common variable immunodeficiency.

This clone showed up many times. Coverage ceases 3 residues before the CDR3 finishes, and the germline J gene fills in the end. The rearrangement links TRBV2 to TRBJ2-3; D is possibly TRBD1 (5 bases). CDR1 is SNHLY, CDR2 FYNNEI, per germline. This CDR3 region has 15 residues. V lost 5 bases and J lost 1, with 13 bases in between. The CDR3 bases that were read are TGTGCCAGCAGTCCCCGACAGCTCCGCACAGATACG. Amino acids: CASSPRQLRTDT. The entire CDR3 sequence reads CASSPRQLRTDTQYF.

Details on this clone: Read data end 3 residues before the CDR3 end; the end is taken from the germline J gene. This chain connects TRBV11-2 to TRBJ1-1; the match to TRBD1 covers 7 bases. Germline CDR1 SGHAT, CDR2 FQNNGV. This CDR3 comprises 13 residues. The V and J ends lost 3 bases and 3 bases, in that order; junction bases with no gene match: 1. CDR3 DNA (partial): TGTGCCAGCAGCTTCCAGGGGGACACTGAA. Translating it yields CASSFQGDTE. The complete CDR3 sequence is CASSFQGDTEAFF.

In regard to this clone: The read finishes 3 residues shy of the CDR3 end, and the germline J gene is used to complete it. The gene calls are TRBV7-8 and TRBJ2-5, with D perhaps matching TRBD2 (5 bases). The germline V gene has CDR1 SGHVS and CDR2 FQNEAQ. V was cut by 1 base and J by 1 base, with 10 bases left in between. CDR3 length: 15 residues. Incomplete CDR3 DNA: TGTGCCAGCAGCTTAGGGCGGGTCCGCCAAGAGACC. Translation: CASSLGRVRQET. Given in full, the CDR3 is CASSLGRVRQETQYF.

As to this clone: The same CDR3 is also encoded by other DNA sequences in this sample. CDR3 region: CASSMAGNTGELFF. The CDR3 DNA, read in part, is TGTGCCAGTAGTATGGCGGGGAACACCGGGGAG. The chain couples TRBV19 to TRBJ2-2; maybe TRBD2 (5 bases). The CDR3 end lies 3 residues beyond the end of the read and is filled in from the germline J gene. The germline V and J ends were trimmed by 3 bases and 1 base, with 6 bases remaining between them. In germline, CDR1 is LNHDA, CDR2 SQIVND (reference sequence). The CDR3 sequence is 14 residues long.

About this clone itself: The read terminates 3 residues before the CDR3 end, so the remaining end is supplied by the germline J gene. V usage is TRBV18 and J usage is TRBJ1-2, with D possibly TRBD1 on 5 matching bases. Trimming removed 3 bases at V and 4 bases at J, with 15 bases between. The germline V gene encodes CDR1 KGHSH and CDR2 LQKENI. This CDR3 contains 15 residues. The CDR3 region is CASSPTNRNSYGYTF. CDR3 bases read: TGTGCCAGCTCACCCACGAACAGGAATAGCTATGGC.

This clone was seen at least ten times. The missing CDR3 end, 3 residues past where the read stops, is filled in from the germline J gene. The chain carries TRBV7-9 and TRBJ2-5; 7 bases align to TRBD2. CDR3 length: 14 residues. V lost 1 base and J lost 3; bases outside the gene matches: 2. Germline V gives CDR1 SEHNR, CDR2 FQNEAQ (reference sequence). This CDR3 reads CASSLVGGEETQYF. The CDR3 bases that were read are TGTGCCAGCAGCTTAGTTGGGGGGGAAGAGACC.

A word on this clone: The read finishes 3 residues shy of the CDR3 end, and the germline J gene is used to complete it. The chain couples TRBV7-8 to TRBJ2-1; no clear D. The V end lost 3 bases, the J end lost 8 bases, and 5 bases lay between the germline ends. The CDR3 runs 11 residues. Germline values: CDR1 SGHVS, CDR2 FQNEAQ. The CDR3 region is CASSLAYEQFF. Partial CDR3 DNA: TGTGCCAGCAGCTTGGCCTATGAG.

In its sample, this clone was seen a few times. The CDR3 end lies 3 residues beyond the end of the read and is filled in from the germline J gene. This chain connects TRBV19 to TRBJ1-2; TRBD1 might be the D (6 bases). Germline values: CDR1 LNHDA, CDR2 SQIVND (reference sequence). This CDR3 is 14 amino acids long. The CDR3 is CASSIGGLLGGYTF. The DNA read from the CDR3 is TGTGCCAGTAGTATAGGGGGGCTTCTAGGAGGC.

As for this clone: The read stops 3 residues short of the end of the CDR3; the missing end is completed from the germline J gene. The chain carries TRBV6-2 or TRBV6-3 and TRBJ2-3; the match to TRBD2 covers 12 bases. Trimming cost V 5 bases and J 4 bases; bases outside gene matches: 7. This CDR3 is built from 16 residues. Germline V gives CDR1 MNHEY, CDR2 SVGEGT. This CDR3 is CASSTGTSGSADTQYF. CDR3 DNA, as far as it was read: TGTGCCAGCAGTACCGGGACTAGCGGGTCGGCAGATACG.

In its sample, this clone was seen a few times. The read halts 3 residues ahead of the CDR3 end, with the missing end drawn from the germline J gene. The chain couples TRBV19 to TRBJ2-1; a possible D gene is TRBD2 (5 bases). Trimming left V 1 base short and J 7 bases short, with 17 bases between. From germline, CDR1 is LNHDA and CDR2 SQIVND (reference sequence). The CDR3 has 16 residues. The CDR3 bases that were read are TGTGCCAGTAGTATAGCACGGGGAGTTAAAGGGAATGAG. Translating it yields CASSIARGVKGNE. The entire CDR3 is CASSIARGVKGNEQFF.

Concerning this clone itself: The read ends 3 residues early relative to the CDR3; the germline J gene fills the gap. V usage is TRBV18 and J usage is TRBJ1-4; no reliable D call. The V end lost 0 bases, the J end lost 0 bases, and 17 bases lay between the germline ends. The CDR3 spans 19 residues. Germline CDR1 is KGHSH and CDR2 is LQKENI. CDR3 loop: CASSPPGNRQDATNEKLFF. The sequenced part of the CDR3 DNA is TGTGCCAGCTCACCACCTGGCAATCGGCAGGATGCAACTAATGAAAAA.

This clone showed up just a few times. The CDR3 goes on 3 residues after the read ends, and that part is filled in from the germline J gene. The chain links TRBV7-9 to TRBJ2-7; D is undetermined. Trimming removed 5 bases at V and 4 bases at J, with 9 bases between. The CDR3 length is 12 residues. Germline V gives CDR1 SEHNR, CDR2 FQNEAQ (reference sequence). Here the CDR3 reads CASSPSGYEQYF. The sequenced CDR3 bases are TGTGCCAGCAGCCCCTCCGGGTACGAG.

There are a few counts of this clone. The read terminates 3 residues before the CDR3 end, so the remaining end is supplied by the germline J gene. This rearrangement joins TRBV7-9 to TRBJ1-4, with 9 bases lining up with TRBD1. After removal of 5 bases from V and 8 bases from J, the junction contained 6 bases not matched to a gene. Germline assignment: CDR1 SEHNR and CDR2 FQNEAQ (reference sequence). This CDR3 spans 14 amino acids. CDR3 sequence: CASSHRDREEKLFF. The CDR3 bases that were read are TGTGCCAGCAGCCACCGGGACAGGGAAGAAAAA.

Comments on this clone: Read sequence stops 3 residues before the CDR3 end, and the germline J gene provides the missing end. J is TRBJ2-2 and V is TRBV19; no clear D gene. The CDR3 is 15 residues long. V gave up 7 bases and J gave up 1 base, with 13 bases separating them. Germline CDR1 is LNHDA and CDR2 is SQIVND (reference sequence). The DNA read from the CDR3 is TGTGCCAGTACCACCACCAGGCTGAACACCGGGGAG. It codes for CASTTTRLNTGE. The whole CDR3 sequence is CASTTTRLNTGELFF.

Comments on this clone: The CDR3 goes on 3 residues after the read ends, and that part is filled in from the germline J gene. V and J are TRBV7-9 and TRBJ2-7; 7 nucleotides line up with TRBD1. The CDR3 has 15 residues. The germline V gene encodes CDR1 SEHNR and CDR2 FQNEAQ (reference sequence). V lost 1 base to trimming and J lost 3 bases; unmatched junction nucleotides: 6. The covered CDR3 bases are TGTGCCAGCAGCTTAGGTGGGGACAGATTCTACGAG. This codes for CASSLGGDRFYE. The whole CDR3 reads CASSLGGDRFYEQYF.

This clone was seen many times. The read is 3 residues too short to cover the CDR3 end, so that end is filled in from the germline J gene. The chain couples TRBV30 to TRBJ2-3, with TRBD2 identical over 8 bases. V was pared by 1 base and J by 5 bases, with 11 bases of the junction left unmatched. CDR1 GTSNPN and CDR2 SVGIG come from the germline V gene (reference sequence). The CDR3 spans 16 residues. CDR3 bases read: TGTGCCTGGAGTGCCCAACGGGGGGGCCGTATAGATACG. Amino acids: CAWSAQRGGRIDT. The whole CDR3 sequence reads CAWSAQRGGRIDTQYF.

This clone was recorded many times. The read ends 3 residues before the CDR3 terminus; that terminus is restored from the germline J gene. The chain joins TRBV30 to TRBJ2-7; 7 nucleotides match TRBD1. The CDR3 sequence is 15 residues long. Germline assignment: CDR1 GTSNPN and CDR2 SVGIG (reference sequence). Trimming at V came to 1 base and at J to 1 base, leaving 7 bases not matched to a gene. CDR3 region: CAWSGQGKSSYEQYF. CDR3 DNA, as far as it was read: TGTGCCTGGAGTGGACAGGGTAAAAGTTCCTACGAG.

Of note for this clone: The observed sequence ends 3 residues before the CDR3 terminus, with the missing tail filled in from the germline J gene. This chain connects TRBV30 to TRBJ1-2; no firm D call. Germline V gene lookup returns CDR1 GTSNPN and CDR2 SVGIG (reference sequence). The V gene lost 8 bases and the J gene lost 0 bases, with 13 bases spanning the gap. The CDR3 loop spans 13 amino acids. CDR3 sequence reads: CAGPEITNYGYTF. CDR3 bases read: TGTGCCGGCCCAGAAATTACTAACTATGGC.

As concerns this clone: Sequencing ends 3 residues short of the CDR3 end; the germline J gene provides the rest. Different DNA sequences within this sample yield the same CDR3. V gene TRBV5-1 combines with J gene TRBJ1-2; D gene ambiguous. V lost 1 base and J 2 bases, leaving 6 bases between the germline ends. The germline V gene has CDR1 SGHRS and CDR2 YFSETQ. The CDR3 contains 13 residues. Incomplete CDR3 DNA: TGCGCCAGCAGCTTGACAGACAACTATGGC. It is translated as CASSLTDNYG. The whole CDR3 region reads CASSLTDNYGYTF.